This is a list of T cell receptor beta chains from one sample in a study of cytotoxic CD8 clonotypes in ibrutinib-treated CLL. Profiled with immunoSEQ multiplex PCR; TCRdb holds only in-frame clones, not every one. The sample includes 150,000 to 200,000 clones, 88% of them seen just once. The sequenced sample was PBMCs, obtained at disease progression, from a patient treated with ibrutinib. These receptors originate from a human donor with chronic lymphocytic leukemia. Each CDR3 is given with its conserved first and last residue. Each record gives: J gene, clone size, V gene, D gene, CDR3 protein, CDR3 DNA. A D gene is named only where the DNA matches it firmly. Where a row states a size, it is once, few, many or the class of an expanded clone; other rows omit it.

TRBJ1-1,.,TRBV28,.,CASRQIMNTEAFF,TGTGCCAGCAGGCAGATCATGAACACTGAAGCTTTCTTT
TRBJ1-4,.,TRBV6-5,.,CASSYGQPNPGEKLFF,TGTGCCAGCAGTTACGGACAGCCCAACCCGGGTGAAAAACTGTTTTTT
TRBJ1-3,.,TRBV11-3,.,CASSLERAGAGNTIYF,TGTGCCAGCAGCTTAGAGCGGGCAGGCGCTGGAAACACCATATATTTT
TRBJ2-7,.,TRBV25-1,.,CASSNNSRGGEQYF,TGTGCCAGCAGCAACAATTCAAGGGGAGGCGAGCAGTACTTC
TRBJ2-7,.,TRBV5-4,TRBD2,CASSLRPSGSPLYEQYF,TGTGCCAGCAGCTTGCGCCCTAGCGGGAGTCCCCTCTACGAGCAGTACTTC
TRBJ1-2,.,TRBV4-2,.,CASSQARGTNYGYTF,TGTGCCAGCAGCCAAGCTAGAGGAACTAACTATGGCTACACCTTC
TRBJ2-7,.,TRBV10-2,.,CASSETGYEQYF,TGCGCCAGCAGTGAGACAGGGTACGAGCAGTACTTC
TRBJ2-7,.,TRBV9,.,CASSVVGGPGSEQYF,TGTGCCAGCAGCGTAGTAGGCGGTCCGGGCTCCGAGCAGTACTTC
TRBJ1-2,once,TRBV4-2,TRBD1,CASRYTGDYGYTF,TGTGCCAGCAGGTATACAGGGGACTATGGCTACACCTTC
TRBJ2-3,.,TRBV10-1,TRBD2,CASSERERDPTDTQYF,TGCGCCAGCAGTGAACGTGAGCGGGACCCCACAGATACGCAGTATTTT